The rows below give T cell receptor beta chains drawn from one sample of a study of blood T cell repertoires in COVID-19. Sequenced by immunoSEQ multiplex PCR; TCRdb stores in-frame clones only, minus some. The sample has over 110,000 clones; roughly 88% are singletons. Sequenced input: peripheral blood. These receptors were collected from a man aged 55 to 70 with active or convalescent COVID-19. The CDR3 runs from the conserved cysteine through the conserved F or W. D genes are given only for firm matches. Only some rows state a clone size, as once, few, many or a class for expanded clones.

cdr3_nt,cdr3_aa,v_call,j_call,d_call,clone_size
TGTGCCAGCAGCCAAGAAGAGCAGGTTCAAGAGACCCAGTACTTC,CASSQEEQVQETQYF,TRBV3-1/TRBV3-2,TRBJ2-5,.,.
TGTGCCAGCAGCTTAGGGCAGAACTATGGCTACACCTTC,CASSLGQNYGYTF,TRBV7-2,TRBJ1-2,.,.
TGCGCCAGCAGCCAGGATGCTGGAGCCATTATGGTCTACGAGCAGTACTTC,CASSQDAGAIMVYEQYF,TRBV4-1,TRBJ2-7,.,.
TGTGCCTGGAGGGTCGCAGAGAACACTGAAGCTTTCTTT,CAWRVAENTEAFF,TRBV30,TRBJ1-1,.,once
TGTGCCAGCAGCTTATGGGCAGGGCGAAACTACGAGCAGTACTTC,CASSLWAGRNYEQYF,TRBV7-6,TRBJ2-7,.,.
TGTGCCAGCAGCCAAGAGGTAGCGGGAGTAAGCTACAATGAGCAGTTCTTC,CASSQEVAGVSYNEQFF,TRBV3-1/TRBV3-2,TRBJ2-1,TRBD2,.
TGTGCCAGCACCAAAACAGGAAACTATGGCTACACCTTC,CASTKTGNYGYTF,TRBV6-6,TRBJ1-2,.,.
TGTGCCAGCAGCCCGGGGTGGGGTGGGAATGAAAAACTGTTTTTT,CASSPGWGGNEKLFF,TRBV7-2,TRBJ1-4,.,.
TGCGCCAGCAGCCAAGGGAGCTCCTACGAGCAGTACTTC,CASSQGSSYEQYF,TRBV4-1,TRBJ2-7,.,.
TGTGCCAGCAGCCCCTACCCAACTAGCGGGTTCACCGGGGAGCTGTTTTTT,CASSPYPTSGFTGELFF,TRBV7-2,TRBJ2-2,TRBD2,.
TGTGCCAGCAGCCGTTCCGGGACAGGGCTCTACGAGCAGTACTTC,CASSRSGTGLYEQYF,TRBV14,TRBJ2-7,TRBD1,few
TGCGCCAGCAGCCAAGACCCTACGGGGGGGCCGGGGTATTTT,CASSQDPTGGPGYF,TRBV4-3,TRBJ2-3,TRBD2,.
TGTGCCATCAGGGACAGGGCGAACACTGAAGCTTTCTTT,CAIRDRANTEAFF,TRBV10-3,TRBJ1-1,TRBD1,few
TGCAGCGTTGCCAGAAGGGGGGGCGCAGGGAGATCTAACTATGGCTACACCTTC,CSVARRGGAGRSNYGYTF,TRBV29-1,TRBJ1-2,.,few
TGTGCCAGCAGCCAAGATAACAGGGGGAGTGAAAAACTGTTTTTT,CASSQDNRGSEKLFF,TRBV4-2,TRBJ1-4,TRBD1,.
TGTGCCAGCAGTCGGCCAGGCGGAAACACCATATATTTT,CASSRPGGNTIYF,TRBV6-2/TRBV6-3,TRBJ1-3,.,.
TGTGCCAGCAGCCAGATACTAGCTGTGGGCACAGATACGCAGTATTTT,CASSQILAVGTDTQYF,TRBV3-1/TRBV3-2,TRBJ2-3,.,once
TGTGCCAGCTCACCCCAGGGTTCTGGAAACACCATATATTTT,CASSPQGSGNTIYF,TRBV18,TRBJ1-3,.,.
TGTGCCTGGGGGGTCGGGGACTCTGGGGCCAACGTCCTGACTTTC,CAWGVGDSGANVLTF,TRBV30,TRBJ2-6,.,.
TGTGCCAGCTCACCTGGAGACTTGTTGGGCACAGATACGCAGTATTTT,CASSPGDLLGTDTQYF,TRBV18,TRBJ2-3,.,.
TGTGCCACCCAATTACTGGGGACAGGGAACAATCAGCCCCAGCATTTT,CATQLLGTGNNQPQHF,TRBV19,TRBJ1-5,TRBD1,.
TGTGCCAGCAGTCCCAGGGGTCAGGCTGAAGCTTTCTTT,CASSPRGQAEAFF,TRBV12-3/TRBV12-4,TRBJ1-1,.,once
TGCAGCGTTGCCGGGGGACTAGCGGGCCACCAAGAGACCCAGTACTTC,CSVAGGLAGHQETQYF,TRBV29-1,TRBJ2-5,TRBD2,.
TGTGCCAGCAGCCGTCGCGGCAGGGAGGTAACCGGGGAGCTGTTTTTT,CASSRRGREVTGELFF,TRBV11-2,TRBJ2-2,.,once
TGCAGCGCTCTCGACAGCTACTTCTCTGGAAACACCATATATTTT,CSALDSYFSGNTIYF,TRBV29-1,TRBJ1-3,.,.
TGTGCCAGCAGCCAACGGACAGGGATTATTGGCTACACCTTC,CASSQRTGIIGYTF,TRBV13,TRBJ1-2,TRBD1,.
TGTGCCAGTAGTATTAGGTCAGGGCAGAGGATAAACACTGAAGCTTTCTTT,CASSIRSGQRINTEAFF,TRBV19,TRBJ1-1,.,.
TGTGCCAGTACGGGACAGGGTGGCAATCAGCCCCAGCATTTT,CASTGQGGNQPQHF,TRBV19,TRBJ1-5,TRBD1,few
TGTGCCAGCAGCTTCCGGGACAGACGGAACACTGAAGCTTTCTTT,CASSFRDRRNTEAFF,TRBV7-8,TRBJ1-1,TRBD1,once
TGCGCCAGCAGTCAGACGCCCGGGATCCCTCAGCCCCAGCATTTT,CASSQTPGIPQPQHF,TRBV4-3,TRBJ1-5,.,few
TGTGCCAGCAGTTACTCGCCGGGGAATCTCTATGGCTACACCTTC,CASSYSPGNLYGYTF,TRBV6-2/TRBV6-3,TRBJ1-2,.,few
TGTGCCAGTAAAGCCGCCGCGGATGAAAAACTGTTTTTT,CASKAAADEKLFF,TRBV19,TRBJ1-4,.,.
TGTGCCTGGAGGGCGGCGGCGTCCTATGGCTACACCTTC,CAWRAAASYGYTF,TRBV30,TRBJ1-2,.,.
TGTGCCAGCAGCCTCCAGGGCTTGAACACTGAAGCTTTCTTT,CASSLQGLNTEAFF,TRBV11-3,TRBJ1-1,.,.
TGTGCCAGCAGCGTGGAGGCGGGCCTACTCAGGAATGAGCAGTTCTTC,CASSVEAGLLRNEQFF,TRBV9,TRBJ2-1,.,.
TGCGCCAGCAGCCAAGCAGGCATTAGAAATCAGCCCCAGCATTTT,CASSQAGIRNQPQHF,TRBV4-1,TRBJ1-5,.,.
TGCGCCAGCAGACCTGACGAGGACAGCTCCTACGAGCAGTACTTC,CASRPDEDSSYEQYF,TRBV23-1,TRBJ2-7,.,.
TGTGCCAGCTCACCGGACAGTCGTGGAAACACCATATATTTT,CASSPDSRGNTIYF,TRBV18,TRBJ1-3,.,.
TGTGCCAGCAGTTCCCCGGGACAGCTCATGAACACTGAAGCTTTCTTT,CASSSPGQLMNTEAFF,TRBV6-5,TRBJ1-1,TRBD1,.
TGTGCCAGTAACCCACCGTTTCAGGGGGGCACTGAAGCTTTCTTT,CASNPPFQGGTEAFF,TRBV19,TRBJ1-1,TRBD1,.
TGTGCCAGCGCAGGGGAAATGAGCACTGAAGCTTTCTTT,CASAGEMSTEAFF,TRBV2,TRBJ1-1,.,once
TGTGCTAGTGGTTTCGAGGGCTTATCTGGAAACACCATATATTTT,CASGFEGLSGNTIYF,TRBV12-5,TRBJ1-3,.,.
TGTGCCAGCAGCTCCGGGACAGCGAACACCGGGGAGCTGTTTTTT,CASSSGTANTGELFF,TRBV7-9,TRBJ2-2,TRBD1,.
TGCGCCAGCAGCCAAGCCGGGACAGGCAAAAATGAGCAGTTCTTC,CASSQAGTGKNEQFF,TRBV4-3,TRBJ2-1,TRBD1,.
TGTGCCAGCAGCAAAGTTGCGGAGAATTCGATCCAGCCCCAGCATTTT,CASSKVAENSIQPQHF,TRBV21-1,TRBJ1-5,.,.
TGCGCCAGCAGCTTGCAGGGCAGAGAGAACACTGAAGCTTTCTTT,CASSLQGRENTEAFF,TRBV5-1,TRBJ1-1,.,.
TGTGCCAGCAGCTTAGCGGTCAGGTACACTGAAGCTTTCTTT,CASSLAVRYTEAFF,TRBV7-2,TRBJ1-1,.,.
TGCGCCAGCAGGGGCGATAATTCACCCCTCCACTTT,CASRGDNSPLHF,TRBV5-1,TRBJ1-6,.,.
TGTGCCACGCAACCCGGGACAGGGGAGTTTGGCAATCAGCCCCAGCATTTT,CATQPGTGEFGNQPQHF,TRBV2,TRBJ1-5,TRBD1,.
TGTGCCAGCAGTACCGGGACAGCTAATAATTCACCCCTCCACTTT,CASSTGTANNSPLHF,TRBV28,TRBJ1-6,TRBD1,.